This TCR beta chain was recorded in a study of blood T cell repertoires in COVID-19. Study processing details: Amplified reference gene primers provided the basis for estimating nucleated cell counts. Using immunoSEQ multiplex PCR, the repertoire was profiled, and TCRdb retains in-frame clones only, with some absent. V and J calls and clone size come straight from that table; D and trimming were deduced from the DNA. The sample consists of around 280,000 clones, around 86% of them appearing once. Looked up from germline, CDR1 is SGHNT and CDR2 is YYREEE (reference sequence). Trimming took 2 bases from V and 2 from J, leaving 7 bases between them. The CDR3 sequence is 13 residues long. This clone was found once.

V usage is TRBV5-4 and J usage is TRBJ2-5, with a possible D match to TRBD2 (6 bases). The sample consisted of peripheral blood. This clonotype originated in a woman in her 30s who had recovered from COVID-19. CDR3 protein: CASSLRGQETQYF. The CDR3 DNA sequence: TGTGCCAGCAGCTTACGGGGGCAAGAGACCCAGTACTTC.